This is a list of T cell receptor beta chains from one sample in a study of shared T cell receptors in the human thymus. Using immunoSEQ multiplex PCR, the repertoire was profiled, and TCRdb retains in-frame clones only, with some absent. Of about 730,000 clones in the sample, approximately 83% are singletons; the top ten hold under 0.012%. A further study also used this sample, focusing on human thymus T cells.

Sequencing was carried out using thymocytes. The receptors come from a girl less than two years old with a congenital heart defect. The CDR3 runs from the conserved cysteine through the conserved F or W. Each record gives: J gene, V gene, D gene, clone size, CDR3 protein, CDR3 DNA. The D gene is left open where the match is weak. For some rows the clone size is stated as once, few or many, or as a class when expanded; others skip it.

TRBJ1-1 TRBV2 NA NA CANPQGRDTEAFF TGTGCCAACCCCCAGGGGAGGGACACTGAAGCTTTCTTT
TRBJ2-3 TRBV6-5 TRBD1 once CASCPGQENTDTQYF TGTGCCAGCTGCCCGGGACAGGAAAACACAGATACGCAGTATTTT
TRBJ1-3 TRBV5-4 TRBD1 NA CASSGGTGSHGNISGNTIYF TGTGCCAGCAGCGGGGGGACAGGGTCCCACGGGAATATCTCTGGAAACACCATATATTTT
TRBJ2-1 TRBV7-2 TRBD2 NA CASSPWTSGGPYNEQFF TGTGCCAGCAGCCCCTGGACTAGCGGGGGGCCTTACAATGAGCAGTTCTTC
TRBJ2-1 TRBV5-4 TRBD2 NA CASSSGTTNEQFF TGTGCCAGCAGCTCGGGGACTACCAATGAGCAGTTCTTC
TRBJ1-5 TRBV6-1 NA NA CASSEAYDRDTRQQPQHF TGTGCCAGCAGTGAAGCATACGACCGGGACACCCGGCAACAGCCCCAGCATTTT
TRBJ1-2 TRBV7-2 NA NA CASSLKPYVNYGYTF TGTGCCAGCAGCTTAAAACCCTACGTTAACTATGGCTACACCTTC
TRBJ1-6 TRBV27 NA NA CASSLLPVNNSPLHF TGTGCCAGCAGTTTATTACCGGTTAATAATTCCCCCCTCCACTTT
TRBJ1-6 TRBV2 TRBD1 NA CASSLINRGRNSPLHF TGTGCCAGCAGTTTAATCAACAGGGGAAGGAATTCACCCCTCCACTTT
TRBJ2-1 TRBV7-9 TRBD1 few CASSPGTARTYNEQFF TGTGCCAGCAGCCCGGGGACAGCCCGAACCTACAATGAGCAGTTCTTC
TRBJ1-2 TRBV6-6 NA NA CASSYSPGYGYTF TGTGCCAGCAGTTACTCTCCGGGCTATGGCTACACCTTC
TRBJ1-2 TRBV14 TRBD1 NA CASSHIPQGARREDYTF TGTGCCAGCAGCCACATACCTCAGGGGGCGCGGAGAGAGGACTACACCTTC
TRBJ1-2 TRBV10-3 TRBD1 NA CAIRKTGTGGFGYGYTF TGTGCCATCCGCAAAACCGGGACAGGTGGATTTGGCTATGGCTACACCTTC
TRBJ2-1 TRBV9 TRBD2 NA CASSPRLAGGYNEQFF TGTGCCAGCAGCCCACGACTAGCGGGGGGGTACAATGAGCAGTTCTTC
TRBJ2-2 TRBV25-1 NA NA CASTYTGELFF TGTGCCAGCACGTACACCGGGGAGCTGTTTTTT
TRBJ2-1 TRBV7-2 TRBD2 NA CASSPGTRVVNEQFF TGTGCCAGCAGCCCCGGGACTAGGGTTGTAAATGAGCAGTTCTTC
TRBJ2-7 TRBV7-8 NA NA CASSLDRLQAEQYF TGTGCCAGCAGCTTAGACCGCCTTCAGGCCGAGCAGTACTTC
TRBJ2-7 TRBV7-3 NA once CASSLAGTGEQYF TGTGCCAGCAGCCTAGCGGGGACAGGCGAGCAGTACTTC
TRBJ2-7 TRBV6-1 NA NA CASSVLAGTKNSYEQYF TGTGCCAGCAGTGTCCTGGCCGGGACAAAGAACTCCTACGAGCAGTACTTC
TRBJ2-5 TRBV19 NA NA CASSASRSRGTQYF TGTGCCAGTAGTGCCTCCCGGAGTCGGGGGACCCAGTACTTC
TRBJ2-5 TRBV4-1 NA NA CASSQFRGRGETQYF TGCGCCAGCAGCCAATTCAGGGGTAGAGGGGAGACCCAGTACTTC
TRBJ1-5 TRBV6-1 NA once CATNSPGGNQPQHF TGTGCCACAAATTCTCCCGGGGGCAATCAGCCCCAGCATTTT
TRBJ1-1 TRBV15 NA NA CATSSRGGKTEAFF TGTGCCACCAGCAGTCGAGGGGGAAAAACTGAAGCTTTCTTT
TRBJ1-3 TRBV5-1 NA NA CASSPLGGSSSGNTIYF TGCGCCAGCAGCCCTCTGGGGGGGAGTTCCTCTGGAAACACCATATATTTT
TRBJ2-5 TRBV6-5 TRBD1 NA CASREDRGFVETQYF TGTGCCAGCAGAGAGGACAGGGGTTTTGTAGAGACCCAGTACTTC
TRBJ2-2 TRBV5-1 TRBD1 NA CASSLEGQGATGELFF TGCGCCAGCAGCTTGGAGGGACAGGGGGCCACCGGGGAGCTGTTTTTT
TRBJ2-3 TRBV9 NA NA CASSPLGAEHSTDTQYF TGTGCCAGCAGCCCTCTTGGGGCGGAACATAGCACAGATACGCAGTATTTT
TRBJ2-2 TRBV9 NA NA CASSVAFTRVTNTGELFF TGTGCCAGCAGCGTAGCCTTCACTCGGGTCACGAACACCGGGGAGCTGTTTTTT
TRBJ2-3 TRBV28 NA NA CASSTSRDCTDTQYF TGTGCCAGCAGCACCTCCAGGGACTGCACAGATACGCAGTATTTT
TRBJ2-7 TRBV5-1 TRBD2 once CASRGGVLGPEAYEQYF TGCGCCAGCAGGGGGGGGGTTTTAGGACCCGAGGCCTACGAGCAGTACTTC